This T cell receptor beta chain was recorded in a study of CD8+ T cells in alopecia areata. Broader study findings: Scalp sample sequencing also detects resident alphabeta T cells of normal skin.

On this clone itself: As yet, its antigen is unknown.

Germline-derived CDR1 and CDR2 are SNHLY and FYNNEI. This CDR3 contains 15 residues. With 5 bases clipped from V and 6 bases from J, the junction kept 10 bases outside the gene matches. RNA extraction and reverse transcription yielded cDNA as sequencing template. Clones were sequenced by immunoSEQ multiplex PCR, and TCRdb holds only the in-frame ones, with some missing. The sample includes about 97,000 clones, 35% to 45% seen only once; the top ten take about 1.4%. The receptor's source is a human donor with alopecia areata. The sample consisted of CD4+ T cells sorted from blood. The V call is TRBV2, the J call TRBJ2-3, with TRBD1 matching 8 bases. Here the CDR3 reads CASSKQGGLRDTQYF. In DNA form, the CDR3 reads TGTGCCAGCAGTAAACAGGGGGGCCTCAGGGATACGCAGTATTTT.